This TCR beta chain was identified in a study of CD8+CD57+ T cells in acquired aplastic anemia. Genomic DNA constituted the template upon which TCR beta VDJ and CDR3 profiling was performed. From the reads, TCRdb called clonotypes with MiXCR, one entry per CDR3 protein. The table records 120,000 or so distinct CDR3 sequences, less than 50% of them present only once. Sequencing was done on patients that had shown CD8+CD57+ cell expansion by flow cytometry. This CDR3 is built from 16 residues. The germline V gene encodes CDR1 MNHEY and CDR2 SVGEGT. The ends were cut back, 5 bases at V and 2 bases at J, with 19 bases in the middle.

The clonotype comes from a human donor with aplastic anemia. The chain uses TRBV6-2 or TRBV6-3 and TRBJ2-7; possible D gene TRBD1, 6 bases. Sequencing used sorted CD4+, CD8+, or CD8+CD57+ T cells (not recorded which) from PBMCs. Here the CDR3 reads CASSQMGHLATYEQYF. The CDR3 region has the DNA TGTGCCAGCAGTCAAATGGGACACCTCGCGACCTACGAGCAGTACTTC.